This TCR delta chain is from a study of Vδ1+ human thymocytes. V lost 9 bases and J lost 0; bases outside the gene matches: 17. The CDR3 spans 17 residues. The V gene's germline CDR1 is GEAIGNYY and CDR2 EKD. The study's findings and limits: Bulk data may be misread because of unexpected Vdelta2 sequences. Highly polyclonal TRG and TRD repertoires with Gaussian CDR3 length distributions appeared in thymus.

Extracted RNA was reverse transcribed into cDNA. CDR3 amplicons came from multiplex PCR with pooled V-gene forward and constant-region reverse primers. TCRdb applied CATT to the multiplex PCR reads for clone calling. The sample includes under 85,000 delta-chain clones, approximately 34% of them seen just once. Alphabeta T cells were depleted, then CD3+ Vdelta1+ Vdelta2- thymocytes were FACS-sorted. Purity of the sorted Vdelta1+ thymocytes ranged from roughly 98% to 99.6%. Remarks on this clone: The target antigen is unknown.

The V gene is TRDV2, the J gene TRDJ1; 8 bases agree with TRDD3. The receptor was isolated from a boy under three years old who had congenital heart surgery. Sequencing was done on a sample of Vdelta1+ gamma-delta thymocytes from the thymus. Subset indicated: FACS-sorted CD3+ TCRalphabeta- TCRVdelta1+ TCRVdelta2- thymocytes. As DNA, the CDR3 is TGTGCCACCGGACTGACGGGATACGACGGGTACACCGATAAACTCATCTTT. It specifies CATGLTGYDGYTDKLIF.